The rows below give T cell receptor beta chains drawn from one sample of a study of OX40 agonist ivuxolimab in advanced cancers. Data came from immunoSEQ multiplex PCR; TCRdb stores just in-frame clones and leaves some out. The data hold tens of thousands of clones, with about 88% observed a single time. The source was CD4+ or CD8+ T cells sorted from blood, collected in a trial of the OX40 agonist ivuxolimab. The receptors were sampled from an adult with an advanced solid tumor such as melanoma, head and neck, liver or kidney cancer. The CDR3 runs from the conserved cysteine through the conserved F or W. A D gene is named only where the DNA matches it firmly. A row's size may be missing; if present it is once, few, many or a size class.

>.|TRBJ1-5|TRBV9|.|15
TGTGCCAGCAGCGTAGACCCTTCCGGCAATCAGCCCCAGCATTTT
CASSVDPSGNQPQHF
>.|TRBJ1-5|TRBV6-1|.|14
TGTGCCAGCAGTGACTCAGGGGAAAGTCAGCCCCAGCATTTT
CASSDSGESQPQHF
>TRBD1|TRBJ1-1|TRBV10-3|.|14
TGTGCCATCAGTGGTCAGGGGGATGACACTGAAGCTTTCTTT
CAISGQGDDTEAFF
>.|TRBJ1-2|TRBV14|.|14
TGTGCCAGCAGCCAAGTTCACGCTAACTATGGCTACACCTTC
CASSQVHANYGYTF
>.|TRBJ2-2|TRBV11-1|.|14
TGTGCCAGCAGGGGTAGCGTGAACACCGGGGAGCTGTTTTTT
CASRGSVNTGELFF
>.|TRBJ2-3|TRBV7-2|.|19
TGTGCCAGCAGCACAATATCCCGGGGAGGAAAACTTAGCACAGATACGCAGTATTTT
CASSTISRGGKLSTDTQYF
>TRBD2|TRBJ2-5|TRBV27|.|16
TGTGCCAGCAGTCCCGGACTAGCGGGAGTGTTTGAGACCCAGTACTTC
CASSPGLAGVFETQYF
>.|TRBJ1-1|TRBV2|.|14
TGTGCCAGCAGTGAAATGGCGAGGAACACTGAAGCTTTCTTT
CASSEMARNTEAFF
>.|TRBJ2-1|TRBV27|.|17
TGTGCCAGCAGTTTACTCCCTGGAGGGCAATTGAGTCGAGAGCAGTTCTTC
CASSLLPGGQLSREQFF
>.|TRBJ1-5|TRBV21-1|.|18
TGTGCCAGCAGCAAAGCGCTTTTCGACAGGGGTCGAGAACAGCCCCAGCATTTT
CASSKALFDRGREQPQHF
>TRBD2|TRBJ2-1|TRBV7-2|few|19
TGTGCCAGCAGCTTGGGTCGAGGAGCGGGAGGTCCTATTGATTTTGAGCAGTTCTTC
CASSLGRGAGGPIDFEQFF
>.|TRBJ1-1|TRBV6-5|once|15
TGTGCCAGCAGTTACGGTACAGGGATGAAGACTGAAGCTTTCTTT
CASSYGTGMKTEAFF
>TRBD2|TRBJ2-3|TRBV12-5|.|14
TGTGCTAGTGGTTCTAGCGGGGGCACAGATACGCAGTATTTT
CASGSSGGTDTQYF
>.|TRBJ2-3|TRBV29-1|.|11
TGCAGCGCCGGACTAACAGATACGCAGTATTTT
CSAGLTDTQYF
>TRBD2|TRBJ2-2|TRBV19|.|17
TGTGCCAGTAGTATATGGTCCTTAGCGGGGGGAACCGGGGAGCTGTTTTTT
CASSIWSLAGGTGELFF
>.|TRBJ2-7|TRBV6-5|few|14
TGTGCCAGCAGCCTTGACCCGAGCTCCTACGAGCAGTACTTC
CASSLDPSSYEQYF
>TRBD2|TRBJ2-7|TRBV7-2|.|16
TGTGCCAGCAGCTCCCTAGCGGGACCTGGCTCCTACGAGCAGTACTTC
CASSSLAGPGSYEQYF
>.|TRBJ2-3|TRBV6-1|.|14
TGTGCCAGCAGTGCGTTTACGGCCCGAGATACGCAGTATTTT
CASSAFTARDTQYF
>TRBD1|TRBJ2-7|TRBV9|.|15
TGTGCCAGCAGCGTAGGGGCGGGACAGGAGTACGAGCAGTACTTC
CASSVGAGQEYEQYF
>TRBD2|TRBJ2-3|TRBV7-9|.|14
TGTGCCAGCAGCTTACTAGCGGGAGCAGATACGCAGTATTTT
CASSLLAGADTQYF
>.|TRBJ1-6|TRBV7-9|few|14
TGTGCCAGCAGCTCCGGACGCACGGGTTCACCCCTCCACTTT
CASSSGRTGSPLHF
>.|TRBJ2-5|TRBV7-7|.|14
TGTGCTAGCAGCTTAGAATTGAACCAAGAGACCCAGTACTTC
CASSLELNQETQYF
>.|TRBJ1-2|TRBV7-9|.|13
TGTGCCAGCAGCCCCGACCGGAACTATGGCTACACCTTC
CASSPDRNYGYTF
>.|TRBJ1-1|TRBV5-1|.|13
TGCGCCAGCAGCTCAGAGACAGTCACTGAAGCTTTCTTT
CASSSETVTEAFF
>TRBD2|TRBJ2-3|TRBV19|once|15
TGTGCCAGTACCCCACTAGCGGGAGATACAGATACGCAGTATTTT
CASTPLAGDTDTQYF
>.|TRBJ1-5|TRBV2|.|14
TGTGCCAGCAGTCTCCCTAATAGCAATCAGCCCCAGCATTTT
CASSLPNSNQPQHF
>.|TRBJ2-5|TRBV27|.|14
TGTGCCAGCAGTTTTATGGGCCGCGTGGAGACCCAGTACTTC
CASSFMGRVETQYF
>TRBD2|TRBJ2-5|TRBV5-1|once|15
TGCGCCAGCAGCTTGGTGTCTAGCGGGAGGGAGACCCAGTACTTC
CASSLVSSGRETQYF
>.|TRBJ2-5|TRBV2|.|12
TGTGCCAGCAGCGAAATAGAAGAGACCCAGTACTTC
CASSEIEETQYF
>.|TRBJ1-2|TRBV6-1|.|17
TGTGCCAGCAGTGTACGGACAGCAGGGGTGGATGCGGATGGCTACACCTTC
CASSVRTAGVDADGYTF
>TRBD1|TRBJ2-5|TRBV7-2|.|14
TGTGCCAGCAGCCTATCGACAGGGTCGGAGACCCAGTACTTC
CASSLSTGSETQYF
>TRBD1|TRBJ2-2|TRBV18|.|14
TGTGCCAGCTCTGAAGACAGGGACACCGGGGAGCTGTTTTTT
CASSEDRDTGELFF
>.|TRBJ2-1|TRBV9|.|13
TGTGCCAGCAGCCCCCGACTTAGTGGTGAGCAGTTCTTC
CASSPRLSGEQFF
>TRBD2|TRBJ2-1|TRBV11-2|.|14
TGTGCCAGCAGCCCACAGCGGGAGTGGGATGAGCAGTTCTTC
CASSPQREWDEQFF
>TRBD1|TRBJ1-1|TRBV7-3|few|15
TGTGCCAGCAGCCCGACAGGGATCCTATACACTGAAGCTTTCTTT
CASSPTGILYTEAFF
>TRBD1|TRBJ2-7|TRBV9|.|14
TGTGCCAGCAGCTGGACAGGGCTCAGAGACGAGCAGTACTTC
CASSWTGLRDEQYF
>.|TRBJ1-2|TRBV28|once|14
TGTGCCAGCAGTTTAGTGAGGACAGCTTATGGCTACACCTTC
CASSLVRTAYGYTF
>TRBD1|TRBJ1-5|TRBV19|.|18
TGTGCCAGTAGTCTTGGGGACAGCGCCCTGTATAGCAATCAGCCCCAGCATTTT
CASSLGDSALYSNQPQHF
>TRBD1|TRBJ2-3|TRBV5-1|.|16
TGCGCCAGCAGCTTGGGGGACAGGCTCAAAGTGGGTACGCAGTATTTT
CASSLGDRLKVGTQYF
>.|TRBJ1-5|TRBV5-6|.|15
TGTGCCAGCAGCTTGGGGGGGCTTGGCAATCAGCCCCAGCATTTT
CASSLGGLGNQPQHF
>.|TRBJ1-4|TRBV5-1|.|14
TGCGCCAGCAGCAGGGATGCAACTAATGAAAAACTGTTTTTT
CASSRDATNEKLFF
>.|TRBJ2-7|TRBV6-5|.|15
TGTGCCAGCAGTTACTCGTCAGGAGAGGCTAACGAGCAGTACTTC
CASSYSSGEANEQYF
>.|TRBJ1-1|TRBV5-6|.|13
TGTGCCAGCAGCATAACTCAGGGGATTGAAGCTTTCTTT
CASSITQGIEAFF